This is a list of T cell receptor beta chains from one sample in a study of blood T cells in healthy people across ages. MiXCR, applied by TCRdb to the 5' RACE reads, yields one record per CDR3 protein. The table records hundreds of thousands of distinct CDR3 sequences, around 52% of them present only once. The sample was blood. These receptors all come from an elderly woman in good health. The CDR3 runs from the conserved cysteine through the conserved F or W. Where a row states a size, it is once, few, many or the class of an expanded clone; other rows omit it.

J	size	V	CDR3
TRBJ1-3	few	TRBV29-1	CSVLNRRFSGNTIYF
TRBJ1-2	NA	TRBV6-5	CASSYRGEDLYGYTF
TRBJ2-1	NA	TRBV20-1	CSASGDSRAGYEQFF
TRBJ2-1	many	TRBV27	CASSTSGDSYNEQFF
TRBJ2-7	many	TRBV25-1	CASSGGTSGSHGQYF
TRBJ2-1	NA	TRBV5-1	CASSPGVEAYNEQFF
TRBJ2-1	few	TRBV5-6	CASSAGETYNEQFF
TRBJ2-4	NA	TRBV12-3/TRBV12-4	CASSLSGSGNIQYF
TRBJ1-1	NA	TRBV7-2	CASSPNSDRAAEAFF
TRBJ2-1	NA	TRBV11-2	CASSPLAGGLISNEQFF
TRBJ2-1	NA	TRBV18	CASSPTSGGATEQFF
TRBJ1-5	NA	TRBV27	CASGNRGFNQPQHF
TRBJ2-5	NA	TRBV29-1	CSVRDRKETQYF
TRBJ2-1	NA	TRBV27	CASSPWTASNNEQFF
TRBJ2-5	NA	TRBV7-2	CASSLLAQQETQYF
TRBJ2-5	few	TRBV29-1	CSVEGVQGEETQYF
TRBJ2-1	NA	TRBV5-1	CASRSASGNNEQFF
TRBJ1-1	NA	TRBV20-1	CSAQSGLRNTEAFF
TRBJ2-5	many	TRBV4-1	CASSLLPASVETQYF
TRBJ2-4	once	TRBV2	CASRGLAGLAKNIQYF
TRBJ1-2	NA	TRBV20-1	CSYVIGTGTYGYTF
TRBJ2-3	NA	TRBV12-3/TRBV12-4	CASSRGSDTDTQYF
TRBJ1-5	once	TRBV25-1	CASSDDRTGHNQPQHF
TRBJ1-5	few	TRBV20-1	CSATGGINQPQHF
TRBJ2-5	many	TRBV3-1	CASSQAIETQYF
TRBJ2-3	many	TRBV20-1	CSATDFTDTQYF
TRBJ1-1	few	TRBV20-1	CSAETGGAWRRTEAFF
TRBJ2-7	few	TRBV3-1	CASSHHSSYEQYF
TRBJ2-1	NA	TRBV6-6	CASSYDGHPAAYNEQFF
TRBJ2-7	many	TRBV28	CASRGAAYEQYF
TRBJ2-3	many	TRBV7-9	CASSLVAGTDTQYF
TRBJ2-1	few	TRBV5-1	CASSSTSKEQFF
TRBJ2-1	many	TRBV10-3	CAISPNWLSYNEQFF
TRBJ1-5	few	TRBV12-3/TRBV12-4	CASSFGGGGNQPQHF
TRBJ1-2	NA	TRBV29-1	CSVDPRGSNYGYTF
TRBJ2-3	many	TRBV7-9	CASSFGLPTSTDTQYF
TRBJ2-5	few	TRBV19	CASSMGRAVQETQYF